Below, 11 T cell receptor beta chains from the same sample are listed, as sequenced in a study of cytomegalovirus exposure and HLA in healthy donors. The PCR made use of 60 Vbeta and 13 Jbeta primers. This table comes from immunoSEQ multiplex PCR, and its TCRdb copy is limited to in-frame clones, with some not included. This table holds about 140,000 clones, approximately 78% found once. Sequenced input: PBMCs. Every receptor here comes from a man between 18 and 29 years old in good health and CMV-seropositive.

The genes are TRBV6-1 and TRBJ2-1; tentatively, D is TRBD2 (6 bases). Germline V gene data show CDR1 as MNHNS and CDR2 as SASEGT. This CDR3 is built from 16 residues. The V end was cut by 2 bases, the J end by 4 bases, with 15 bases between. The CDR3 nucleotides read TGTGCCAGCAGTGAAAACCCTAGCGAGGTATACAATGAGCAGTTCTTC. It specifies CASSENPSEVYNEQFF.

V usage is TRBV15 and J usage is TRBJ2-3; D not certain. The V end lost 2 bases, the J end lost 3 bases, and 21 bases lay between the germline ends. The CDR3 loop spans 18 amino acids. CDR1 is LNHNV, CDR2 YYDKDF, per germline (reference sequence). In nucleotides, the CDR3 is TGTGCCACCAGCAGAACCCTTGTGAGAAACTACTTTACAGATACGCAGTATTTT. This encodes CATSRTLVRNYFTDTQYF.

This clone was observed a handful of times. The chain has TRBV30 and TRBJ1-6; 9 bases match TRBD1. CDR1 is GTSNPN and CDR2 is SVGIG in the germline V gene (reference sequence). This CDR3 has 14 amino acids. J gave up 10 bases and V 1 base, and 5 bases lay outside the gene matches. The CDR3 here is CAWSGDRDGSPLHF. CDR3 in DNA: TGTGCCTGGAGTGGGGACAGGGATGGCTCACCCCTCCACTTT. Full variable domain (outside the CDR3, taken from reference TRBV30 and TRBJ1-6): SQTIHQWPATLVQPVGSPLSLECTVEGTSNPNLYWYRQAAGRGLQLLFYSVGIGQISSEVPQNLSASRPQDRQFILSSKKLLLSDSGFYLCAWSGDRDGSPLHFGNGTRLTVT.

This clone came up a few times. The rearrangement links TRBV15 to TRBJ1-1; no reliable D call. The CDR3 contains 15 residues. The ends were cut back, 4 bases at V and 4 bases at J, with 16 bases in the middle. The germline V gene encodes CDR1 LNHNV and CDR2 YYDKDF (reference sequence). CDR3 sequence reads: CATSILTNSGTEAFF. CDR3 nucleotide sequence: TGTGCCACCAGCATTCTGACCAACTCGGGCACTGAAGCTTTCTTT.

The chain is built from TRBV11-2 and TRBJ2-5; D gene uncertain. The CDR3 consists of 13 residues. Germline lookup yields CDR1 SGHAT and CDR2 FQNNGV. Trimming pared 5 bases from V and 5 bases from J, leaving 12 bases between. The CDR3 loop reads CASSQASPETQYF. Written as DNA, the CDR3 is TGTGCCAGCAGCCAAGCGAGCCCGGAGACCCAGTACTTC.

Points on this clone: This same CDR3 is encoded by further DNA sequences in the sample. The chain employs TRBV10-1 and TRBJ1-5; tentative D call: TRBD1 (6 bases). Trimming removed 4 bases from V and 4 bases from J, with 8 bases in between. CDR3 size: 13 residues. The germline gives CDR1 WNHNN, CDR2 SYGVQD (reference sequence). The CDR3 spells CASSVQGNQPQHF. The CDR3 DNA is TGCGCCAGCAGTGTCCAGGGGAATCAGCCCCAGCATTTT.

This clone was seen only a few times. The V call is TRBV5-6, the J call TRBJ2-7, with TRBD1 matching over 9 bases. Germline V gene sequence: CDR1 SGHDT, CDR2 YYEEEE. With V trimmed by 5 bases and J by 2 bases, 8 bases remained unmatched. CDR3 length: 15 amino acids. CDR3 coding DNA: TGTGCCAGCAGGTCCACAGGGGGCCACCCCTACGAGCAGTACTTC. This codes for CASRSTGGHPYEQYF.

This clone appeared a few times. The rearrangement uses TRBV5-1 and TRBJ2-7; D is unclear. CDR3 length: 14 amino acids. Deletions cut 4 bases from V and 6 bases from J, with 17 bases between. The germline gives CDR1 SGHRS, CDR2 YFSETQ. CDR3 coding DNA: TGCGCCAGCAGCCAGGTCTCGCGCCAATCCGAGCAGTACTTC. It translates to CASSQVSRQSEQYF. Looking up the rest from reference TRBV5-1 and TRBJ2-7 gives the full variable domain: KAGVTQTPRYLIKTRGQQVTLSCSPISGHRSVSWYQQTPGQGLQFLFEYFSETQRNKGNFPGRFSGRQFSNSRSEMNVSTLELGDSALYLCASSQVSRQSEQYFGPGTRLTVT.

The V call is TRBV29-1, the J call TRBJ2-1; 9 bases line up with TRBD2. Germline assignment: CDR1 SQVTM and CDR2 ANQGSEA. The CDR3 sequence is 14 residues long. The V segment lost 4 bases and the J segment 6 bases; nucleotides outside the gene matches: 7. The CDR3, as DNA: TGCAGCGTTGGGGGCGGGAGGGCCGGCAATGAGCAGTTCTTC. It encodes CSVGGGRAGNEQFF.

A few counts support this clone. The V and J genes are TRBV5-4 and TRBJ2-5; 7 nucleotides line up with TRBD2. The DNA end is more similar to TRBJ2-7, so the J call may be wrong. Germline CDR1 reads SGHNT; CDR2 reads YYREEE (reference sequence). The CDR3 runs to 14 residues. The CDR3 coding sequence is TGTGCCAGCAGCTTCGAAGGCGGGAGCTACGAGCAGTACTTC. Amino acids: CASSFEGGSYEQYF.

V usage is TRBV7-2 and J usage is TRBJ2-5; 13 bases are shared with TRBD2. Germline assignment: CDR1 SGHTA and CDR2 FQGNSA. The J segment lost 2 bases and the V segment lost 4 bases, leaving 1 base of the junction unmatched. The CDR3 spans 15 residues. CDR3 bases: TGTGCCAGCAGCTGGGGACTAGCGGGACAAGAGACCCAGTACTTC. It is translated as CASSWGLAGQETQYF.